Listed below are T cell receptor beta chains from one sample, sequenced in a study of graft-versus-host responses after intestinal transplantation. Measured with immunoSEQ multiplex PCR; TCRdb has only the in-frame clones, and not every one. The sample consists of around 90,000 clones, roughly 91% of them appearing once. No antigens are known for them. The specimen comprised unstimulated CD8+ T cells sorted from spleen or lymph node cells, sampled before transplant. These receptors were collected from a human donor who was the organ donor for an intestinal transplant. Each CDR3 is given with its conserved first and last residue. The D gene is left open where the match is weak. Part of the rows lack a size; the others show once, few, many or a class for expanded clones.

NA | TRBD2 | TRBJ2-1 | TRBV27 | CASSWLAGANEQFF | TGTGCCAGCAGTTGGCTAGCGGGGGCCAATGAGCAGTTCTTC
NA | NA | TRBJ1-4 | TRBV19 | CASSIAFHEGPQGNEKLFF | TGTGCCAGTAGTATAGCCTTCCACGAGGGACCACAGGGAAATGAAAAACTGTTTTTT
NA | NA | TRBJ1-1 | TRBV28 | CASSLLTTVEAFF | TGTGCCAGCAGTTTATTAACGACAGTTGAAGCTTTCTTT
NA | NA | TRBJ2-4 | TRBV14 | CASSQGGLGMENIQYF | TGTGCCAGCAGCCAAGGGGGGCTCGGCATGGAGAACATTCAGTACTTC
once | TRBD2 | TRBJ2-1 | TRBV7-8 | CAAAGTSFNEQFF | TGTGCCGCCGCGGGGACTAGCTTTAATGAGCAGTTCTTC
NA | NA | TRBJ2-1 | TRBV9 | CASSVAGNGANEQFF | TGTGCCAGCAGCGTAGCCGGGAACGGAGCCAATGAGCAGTTCTTC
NA | NA | TRBJ2-6 | TRBV7-4 | CASSSTGPGTPGLDLGANVLTF | TGTGCCAGCAGCTCAACCGGGCCAGGGACCCCGGGACTCGACCTTGGGGCCAACGTCCTGACTTTC
once | NA | TRBJ2-2 | TRBV27 | CASSAGTRPTGELFF | TGTGCCAGCAGCGCGGGGACTCGCCCGACCGGGGAGCTGTTTTTT
NA | NA | TRBJ2-2 | TRBV7-5 | CARSLGLKRPNTGELFF | TGTGCCAGAAGCCTTGGACTAAAGCGGCCGAACACCGGGGAGCTGTTTTTT
NA | NA | TRBJ2-7 | TRBV5-4 | CASSLGLEQYF | TGTGCCAGCAGCTTGGGTCTCGAGCAGTACTTC
NA | NA | TRBJ2-7 | TRBV28 | CASGFLRGHEQYF | TGTGCCAGCGGATTTTTAAGGGGCCACGAGCAGTACTTC
NA | NA | TRBJ2-7 | TRBV19 | CASSIGGGVDEQYF | TGTGCCAGTAGTATAGGTGGTGGAGTAGACGAGCAGTACTTC
NA | TRBD1 | TRBJ1-3 | TRBV29-1 | CSVWTGKNTIYF | TGCAGCGTATGGACAGGGAAAAACACCATATATTTT
NA | TRBD2 | TRBJ2-7 | TRBV10-3 | CAIRTGTSSYEQYF | TGTGCCATCAGGACCGGGACTAGCTCCTACGAGCAGTACTTC
NA | NA | TRBJ1-1 | TRBV7-8 | CASSLGVGSSKEGTEAFF | TGTGCCAGCAGCTTAGGGGTTGGGTCAAGCAAGGAGGGCACTGAAGCTTTCTTT
NA | TRBD2 | TRBJ2-1 | TRBV19 | CASTAGGPEQFF | TGTGCCAGTACTGCGGGAGGTCCTGAGCAGTTCTTC
NA | NA | TRBJ2-1 | TRBV7-2 | CASSFGLALDEQFF | TGTGCCAGCAGCTTCGGGCTAGCGCTTGATGAGCAGTTCTTC
once | TRBD2 | TRBJ2-1 | TRBV7-9 | CASTPLAGGNEQFF | TGTGCCAGCACCCCCCTAGCGGGAGGCAATGAGCAGTTCTTC
once | NA | TRBJ2-3 | TRBV28 | CASSLAGELDTQYF | TGTGCCAGCAGTTTGGCAGGGGAGCTAGATACGCAGTATTTT
NA | TRBD1 | TRBJ2-7 | TRBV27 | CASSWGTGSYEQYF | TGTGCCAGCAGTTGGGGGACAGGGTCCTACGAGCAGTACTTC
once | NA | TRBJ1-4 | TRBV7-9 | CASSSPGGEYNEKLFF | TGTGCCAGCAGCTCGCCTGGGGGGGAATATAATGAAAAACTGTTTTTT
NA | NA | TRBJ1-6 | TRBV9 | CASSERDGHYNSPLHF | TGTGCCAGCAGCGAGCGGGACGGCCATTATAATTCACCCCTCCACTTT
NA | NA | TRBJ2-7 | TRBV5-6 | CASSLGGRPYEQYF | TGTGCCAGCAGCTTGGGGGGCAGGCCCTACGAGCAGTACTTC
NA | TRBD1 | TRBJ2-2 | TRBV5-1 | CASSGTGERTGELFF | TGCGCCAGCAGCGGGACAGGGGAGAGGACCGGGGAGCTGTTTTTT
NA | TRBD1 | TRBJ2-1 | TRBV2 | CAREQGAGNEQFF | TGTGCCAGAGAACAGGGGGCGGGGAATGAGCAGTTCTTC
NA | NA | TRBJ2-7 | TRBV5-1 | CASSFGTTPYEQYF | TGCGCCAGCAGCTTTGGGACAACGCCCTACGAGCAGTACTTC
NA | TRBD1 | TRBJ2-7 | TRBV4-1 | CASSPTGTEYEQYF | TGCGCCAGCAGCCCAACCGGGACAGAGTACGAGCAGTACTTC
NA | TRBD2 | TRBJ2-5 | TRBV13 | CASSLRLAGGIQETQYF | TGTGCCAGCAGCTTAAGGCTAGCGGGGGGGATACAAGAGACCCAGTACTTC
NA | NA | TRBJ2-7 | TRBV5-5 | CASSLRSVYEQYF | TGTGCCAGCAGCTTGAGAAGCGTATACGAGCAGTACTTC
NA | NA | TRBJ1-5 | TRBV19 | CASSIPGKPQHF | TGTGCCAGTAGTATCCCAGGGAAGCCCCAGCATTTT
NA | NA | TRBJ2-7 | TRBV7-9 | CASSFQGWTYEQYF | TGTGCCAGCAGCTTTCAGGGTTGGACCTACGAGCAGTACTTC
NA | TRBD1 | TRBJ2-3 | TRBV27 | CASSSGGEDTQYF | TGTGCCAGCAGTTCAGGGGGCGAGGATACGCAGTATTTT
NA | TRBD1 | TRBJ1-1 | TRBV19 | CASTSGAGGYEAFF | TGTGCCAGTACCTCGGGGGCAGGGGGGTACGAAGCTTTCTTT
few | TRBD2 | TRBJ2-1 | TRBV5-6 | CASSHPLGLAGYNEQFF | TGTGCCAGCAGCCACCCCCTCGGGCTAGCGGGGTACAATGAGCAGTTCTTC
NA | TRBD1 | TRBJ2-5 | TRBV5-1 | CASSLGQGEPETQYF | TGCGCCAGCAGCTTGGGGCAGGGGGAGCCAGAGACCCAGTACTTC
NA | TRBD2 | TRBJ2-3 | TRBV6-4 | CASSDERGHTDTQYF | TGTGCCAGCAGTGACGAGCGGGGGCACACAGATACGCAGTATTTT